This T cell receptor (beta chain) appears in the sequencing data of a study of OX40 agonist ivuxolimab in advanced cancers. CDR1 is SGHVS and CDR2 is FQNEAQ in the germline V gene. CDR3 length equals 14 residues. Losses at the gene ends were 8 bases for V and 3 bases for J; bases not matched to a gene: 1. Data came from immunoSEQ multiplex PCR; TCRdb stores just in-frame clones and leaves some out. The sample contains more than 45,000 clones, 85% of which appear only once. This receptor was obtained from an adult with an advanced solid tumor such as melanoma, head and neck, liver or kidney cancer. The input for sequencing was CD4+ or CD8+ T cells sorted from blood, taken in a trial of the OX40 agonist ivuxolimab. The rearrangement links TRBV7-8 to TRBJ2-2, with TRBD2 identical over 12 bases. CDR3 loop: CASLAGGYTGELFF. In DNA, the CDR3 is TGTGCCAGCCTAGCGGGAGGGTACACCGGGGAGCTGTTTTTT.